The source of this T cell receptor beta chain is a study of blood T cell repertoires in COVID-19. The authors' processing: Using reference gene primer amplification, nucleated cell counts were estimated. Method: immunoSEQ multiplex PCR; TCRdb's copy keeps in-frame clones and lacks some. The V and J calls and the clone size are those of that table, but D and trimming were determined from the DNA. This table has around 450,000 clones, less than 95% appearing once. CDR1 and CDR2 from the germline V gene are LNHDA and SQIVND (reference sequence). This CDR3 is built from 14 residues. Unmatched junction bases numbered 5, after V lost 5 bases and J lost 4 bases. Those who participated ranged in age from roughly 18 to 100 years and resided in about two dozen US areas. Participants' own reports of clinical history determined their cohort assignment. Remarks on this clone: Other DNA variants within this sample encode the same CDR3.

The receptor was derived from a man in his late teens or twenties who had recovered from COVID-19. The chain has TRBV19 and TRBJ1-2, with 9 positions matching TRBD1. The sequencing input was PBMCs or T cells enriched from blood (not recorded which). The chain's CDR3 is CASSPGQGTYGYTF. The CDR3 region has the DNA TGTGCCAGTAGTCCGGGACAGGGAACCTATGGCTACACCTTC.